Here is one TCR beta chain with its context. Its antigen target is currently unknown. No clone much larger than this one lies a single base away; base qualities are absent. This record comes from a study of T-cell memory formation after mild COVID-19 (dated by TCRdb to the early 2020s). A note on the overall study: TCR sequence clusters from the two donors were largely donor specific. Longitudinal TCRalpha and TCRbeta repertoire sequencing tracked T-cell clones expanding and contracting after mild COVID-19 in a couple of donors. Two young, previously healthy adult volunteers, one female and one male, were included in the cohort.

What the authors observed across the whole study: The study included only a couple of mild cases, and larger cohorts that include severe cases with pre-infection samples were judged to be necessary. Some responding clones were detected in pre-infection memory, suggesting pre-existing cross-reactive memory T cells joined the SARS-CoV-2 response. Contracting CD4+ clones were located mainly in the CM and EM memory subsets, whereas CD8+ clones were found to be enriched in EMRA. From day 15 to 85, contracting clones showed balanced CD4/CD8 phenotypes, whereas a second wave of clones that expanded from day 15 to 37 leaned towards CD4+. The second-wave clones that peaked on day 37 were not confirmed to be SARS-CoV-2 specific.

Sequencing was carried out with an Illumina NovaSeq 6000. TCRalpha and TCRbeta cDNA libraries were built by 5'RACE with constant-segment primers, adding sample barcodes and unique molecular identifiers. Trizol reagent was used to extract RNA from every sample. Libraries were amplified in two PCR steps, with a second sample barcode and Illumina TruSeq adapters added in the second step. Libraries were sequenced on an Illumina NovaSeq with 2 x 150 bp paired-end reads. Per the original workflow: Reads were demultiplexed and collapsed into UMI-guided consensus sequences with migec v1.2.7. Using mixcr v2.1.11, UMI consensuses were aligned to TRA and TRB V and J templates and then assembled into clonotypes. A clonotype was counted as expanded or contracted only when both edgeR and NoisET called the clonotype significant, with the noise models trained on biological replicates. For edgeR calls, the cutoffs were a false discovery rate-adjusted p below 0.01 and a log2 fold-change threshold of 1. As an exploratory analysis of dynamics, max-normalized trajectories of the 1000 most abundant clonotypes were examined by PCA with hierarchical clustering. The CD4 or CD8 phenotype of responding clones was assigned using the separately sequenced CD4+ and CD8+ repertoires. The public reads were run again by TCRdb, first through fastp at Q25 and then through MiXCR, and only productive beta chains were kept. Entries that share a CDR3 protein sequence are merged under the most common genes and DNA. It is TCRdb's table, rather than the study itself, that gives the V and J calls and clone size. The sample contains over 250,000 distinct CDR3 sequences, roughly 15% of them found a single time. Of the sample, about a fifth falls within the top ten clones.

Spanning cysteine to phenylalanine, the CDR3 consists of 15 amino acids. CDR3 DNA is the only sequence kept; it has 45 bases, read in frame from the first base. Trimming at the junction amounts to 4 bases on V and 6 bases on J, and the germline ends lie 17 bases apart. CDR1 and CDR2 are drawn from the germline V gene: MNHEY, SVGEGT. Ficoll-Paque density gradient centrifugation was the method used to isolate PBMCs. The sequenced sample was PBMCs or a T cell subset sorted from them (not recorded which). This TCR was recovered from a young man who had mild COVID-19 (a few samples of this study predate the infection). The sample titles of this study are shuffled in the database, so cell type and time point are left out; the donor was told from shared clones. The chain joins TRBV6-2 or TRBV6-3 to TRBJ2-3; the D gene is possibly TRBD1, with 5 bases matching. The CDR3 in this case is CASSFTSSRVDTQYF. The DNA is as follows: TGTGCCAGCAGTTTTACGTCCTCCAGGGTTGATACGCAGTATTTT.